One and the same sample provided the 28 T cell receptor beta chains below, sequenced in a study of blood T cell repertoires in COVID-19. Only in-frame clones appear in the TCRdb table, and some are missing; sequencing was by immunoSEQ multiplex PCR. Of 90,000 to 130,000 clones in the sample, 70% to 80% were seen once. The specimen sequenced was peripheral blood. The receptors come from a woman aged 55 to 70 with acute or convalescent COVID-19.

J is TRBJ2-1 and V is TRBV5-1; D remains ambiguous. The germline V gene has CDR1 SGHRS and CDR2 YFSETQ. There are 14 residues in the CDR3. V was clipped by 4 bases and J by 2 bases, with 10 bases between them. The CDR3: CASSLPNPYNEQFF. The DNA for the CDR3 is TGCGCCAGCAGCCTACCGAACCCCTACAATGAGCAGTTCTTC.

The rearrangement joins TRBV5-3 to TRBJ2-7; D remains ambiguous. TRBV5-3 is an ORF, with its function uncertain. With 4 bases removed from V and 4 bases from J, the gap between germline ends came to 15 bases. This CDR3 is built from 14 residues. CDR3 protein: CARSPDFFGYEQYF. Here the CDR3 DNA reads TGTGCCAGAAGCCCTGACTTCTTCGGGTACGAGCAGTACTTC.

The chain combines TRBV4-2 with TRBJ1-4; TRBD1 matches 9 bases. With V trimmed by 3 bases and J by 5 bases, 7 bases remained unmatched. This CDR3 region has 16 residues. Germline V gives CDR1 LGHNA, CDR2 YNFKEQ. CDR3 region: CASSHGGQGENEKLFF. In DNA, the CDR3 is TGTGCCAGCAGCCACGGGGGACAGGGCGAAAATGAAAAACTGTTTTTT.

The chain links TRBV7-2 to TRBJ1-2, with D perhaps matching TRBD1 (5 bases). V was clipped by 3 bases and J by 6 bases, with 23 bases between them. This CDR3 comprises 17 residues. Germline lookup yields CDR1 SGHTA and CDR2 FQGNSA. Written as DNA, the CDR3 is TGTGCCAGCAGCTTTGTTTTGGACAAGGGTTTAGTTGATGGCTACACCTTC. Its translation: CASSFVLDKGLVDGYTF.

The rearrangement links TRBV27 to TRBJ1-6; D gene ambiguous. There are 13 residues in the CDR3. V lost 5 bases to trimming and J lost 8 bases, with 10 bases between them. Looked up from germline, CDR1 is MNHEY and CDR2 is SMNVEV (reference sequence). The CDR3 sequence is CASSTNQYSPLHF. The CDR3 coding sequence is TGTGCCAGCAGTACCAATCAGTATTCACCCCTCCACTTT.

This rearrangement joins TRBV18 to TRBJ1-1; 12 nucleotides line up with TRBD1. Per the germline V gene, CDR1 is KGHSH and CDR2 is LQKENI. After removal of 3 bases from V and 4 bases from J, the junction contained 6 bases not matched to a gene. This CDR3 region has 16 residues. This CDR3 reads CASSPGTGGVGTEAFF. The CDR3 DNA is TGTGCCAGCTCACCCGGGACAGGGGGCGTAGGCACTGAAGCTTTCTTT. The whole variable domain, remainder taken from reference TRBV18 and TRBJ1-1, is NAGVMQNPRHLVRRRGQEARLRCSPMKGHSHVYWYRQLPEEGLKFMVYLQKENIIDESGMPKERFSAEFPKEGPSILRIQQVVRGDSAAYFCASSPGTGGVGTEAFFGQGTRLTVV.

The J gene is TRBJ1-1, the V gene TRBV6-5; 8 bases map to TRBD1. This CDR3 contains 12 residues. Germline-derived CDR1 and CDR2 are MNHEY and SVGAGI. J was trimmed by 5 bases and V by 10 bases; bases with no gene match: 6. CDR3 in DNA: TGTGCCACCCGACAGGGGAGGACTGAAGCTTTCTTT. It specifies CATRQGRTEAFF.

This clone was recorded a few times. J is TRBJ1-1 and V is TRBV28, with D maybe TRBD1 (6 bases). The V end lost 6 bases, the J end lost 0 bases, and 17 bases lay between the germline ends. CDR1 and CDR2 from the germline V gene are MDHEN and SYDVKM. The CDR3 totals 16 residues. Here the CDR3 DNA reads TGTGCCAGCAGGACCCTGGACAGCTACATGAACACTGAAGCTTTCTTT. Translation: CASRTLDSYMNTEAFF.

The CDR3, as DNA: TGTGCTAGTGGACCTGCGACAGGTAACAATGAGCAGTTCTTC. Translating it yields CASGPATGNNEQFF. The chain uses TRBV12-5 and TRBJ2-1; D perhaps matches TRBD1 (6 bases). V lost 6 bases and J 5 bases, leaving 14 bases between the germline ends. Germline values: CDR1 LGHNT, CDR2 FRNRAP. This CDR3 spans 14 amino acids.

V is TRBV7-2 and J is TRBJ2-2; D might be TRBD2 (5 bases). The CDR3 extends over 15 amino acids. Germline loops: CDR1 SGHTA, CDR2 FQGNSA. Deletions cut 4 bases from V and 5 bases from J, with 14 bases between. The chain's CDR3 is CASSSRRGFTGELFF. The CDR3 DNA reads as TGTGCCAGCAGCTCAAGACGGGGTTTTACCGGGGAGCTGTTTTTT.

This chain links TRBV27 with TRBJ1-5; D not resolved. Between the trimmed V and J ends, which lost 2 bases and 6 bases, there was a span of 11 bases. The CDR3 totals 14 residues. In germline, CDR1 is MNHEY, CDR2 SMNVEV (reference sequence). The CDR3 DNA is TGTGCCAGCAGTTTAGAGCCTAGAACTCAGCCCCAGCATTTT. Translating gives CASSLEPRTQPQHF.

The chain carries TRBV5-1 and TRBJ1-2; 8 bases align to TRBD1. Unmatched junction bases numbered 5, after V lost 4 bases and J lost 6 bases. Per the germline V gene, CDR1 is SGHRS and CDR2 is YFSETQ. This CDR3 has 13 amino acids. In DNA form, the CDR3 reads TGCGCCAGCAGCCGACAGACAGGGGATGGCTACACCTTC. Translation: CASSRQTGDGYTF.

Turning to this clone: At one boundary the junction diverges from the germline segment, which might be a read error. The chain joins TRBV7-2 to TRBJ1-1; 8 positions match TRBD1. Looked up from germline, CDR1 is SGHTA and CDR2 is FQGNSA. The CDR3 consists of 15 residues. The CDR3 DNA follows: TGTGCCAGCAGTTTAGTCCCCAGGGGGCGAGGTGAAGCTTTCTTT. Encoded protein: CASSLVPRGRGEAFF.

The chain carries TRBV29-1 and TRBJ1-1; D unclear. The germline V gene encodes CDR1 SQVTM and CDR2 ANQGSEA. The ends were cut back, 3 bases at V and 1 base at J, with 12 bases in the middle. This CDR3 has 14 residues. CDR3 residues: CSVDAGRSNTEAFF. The CDR3, as DNA: TGCAGCGTTGATGCAGGCCGGTCGAACACTGAAGCTTTCTTT.

This rearrangement joins TRBV4-2 to TRBJ2-3; TRBD2 agrees at 10 bases. Germline V gene lookup returns CDR1 LGHNA and CDR2 YNFKEQ. J lost 0 bases, V lost 2 bases, and 14 bases had no gene match. The CDR3 runs to 20 residues. The CDR3 reads CASSQPLLAGHTTSTDTQYF. In nucleotides, the CDR3 is TGTGCCAGCAGCCAACCGCTACTAGCGGGGCACACAACTAGCACAGATACGCAGTATTTT.

The rearrangement joins TRBV5-5 to TRBJ1-5, with D unclear. The germline V and J ends were trimmed by 6 bases and 1 base, with 14 bases remaining between them. The germline V gene encodes CDR1 SGHKS and CDR2 YYEKEE (reference sequence). The CDR3 consists of 15 residues. As DNA, the CDR3 is TGTGCCAGCACCCCGTCGCCAGGAAGCAATCAGCCCCAGCATTTT. This translates into CASTPSPGSNQPQHF.

The chain carries TRBV28 and TRBJ1-1, with D possibly matching TRBD1 (6 bases). V was shortened by 4 bases and J by 7 bases, with 28 bases between the two germline ends. The CDR3 runs 18 residues. Germline CDR1 is MDHEN and CDR2 is SYDVKM. DNA of the CDR3: TGTGCCAGCAGTTCCCCTGGGTCCTGGGACAAGAGACCTCTTGAAGCTTTCTTT. It is translated as CASSSPGSWDKRPLEAFF. Complete variable domain (other parts from reference TRBV28 and TRBJ1-1): DVKVTQSSRYLVKRTGEKVFLECVQDMDHENMFWYRQDPGLGLRLIYFSYDVKMKEKGDIPEGYSVSREKKERFSLILESASTNQTSMYLCASSSPGSWDKRPLEAFFGQGTRLTVV.

This chain connects TRBV20-1 to TRBJ2-3; D is ambiguous. V lost 4 bases to trimming and J lost 5 bases, with 4 bases between them. The germline gives CDR1 DFQATT, CDR2 SNEGSKA (reference sequence). The CDR3 consists of 10 residues. CDR3 amino acids: CSATVDTQYF. CDR3 DNA: TGCAGTGCTACGGTAGATACGCAGTATTTT.

This clone was found once. This chain connects TRBV6-1 to TRBJ1-5; 8 bases are shared with TRBD1. J was trimmed by 7 bases and V by 3 bases; bases with no gene match: 2. This CDR3 comprises 13 residues. The germline gives CDR1 MNHNS, CDR2 SASEGT. The CDR3 coding sequence is TGTGCCAGCAGTGACAGGGGGCGGCAGCCCCAGCATTTT. Protein: CASSDRGRQPQHF.

The chain couples TRBV19 to TRBJ2-5, with 7 bases matching TRBD1. CDR3 length: 16 residues. The trim removed 8 bases at V and 2 bases at J, leaving 14 bases unmatched. Looked up from germline, CDR1 is LNHDA and CDR2 is SQIVND (reference sequence). CDR3 DNA: TGTGCCAGTGCTCCCGCAGGGGGTCGAAGGCAAGAGACCCAGTACTTC. Protein product: CASAPAGGRRQETQYF.

The V gene is TRBV9, the J gene TRBJ1-2; 8 positions match TRBD1. The germline gives CDR1 SGDLS, CDR2 YYNGEE. The CDR3 runs to 15 residues. V lost 4 bases, J lost 8 bases, and 13 bases stayed unmatched. The CDR3 region is CASSKQTGARGGYTF. DNA for the CDR3: TGTGCCAGCAGCAAGCAGACAGGGGCCAGGGGAGGCTACACCTTC.

A few counts support this clone. The chain employs TRBV19 and TRBJ2-6; D might be TRBD1 (5 bases). CDR3 length equals 17 residues. Trimming pared 1 base from V and 0 bases from J, leaving 10 bases between. Germline CDR1 reads LNHDA; CDR2 reads SQIVND (reference sequence). The DNA of the CDR3 is TGTGCCAGTAGTATAGGCCAGGGCGTCTCTGGGGCCAACGTCCTGACTTTC. It specifies CASSIGQGVSGANVLTF. The full variable domain, rest sourced from reference TRBV19 and TRBJ2-6, is DGGITQSPKYLFRKEGQNVTLSCEQNLNHDAMYWYRQDPGQGLRLIYYSQIVNDFQKGDIAEGYSVSREKKESFPLTVTSAQKNPTAFYLCASSIGQGVSGANVLTFGAGSRLTVL.

Only a few counts were recorded for this clone. The CDR3 region is CASSLATEPYGYTF. CDR3 DNA: TGCGCCAGCAGCTTGGCAACAGAACCCTATGGCTACACCTTC. The chain carries TRBV5-1 and TRBJ1-2; unclear D gene. Germline V lookup: CDR1 SGHRS, CDR2 YFSETQ. Between the trimmed V and J ends, which lost 0 bases and 4 bases, there was a span of 10 bases. This CDR3 spans 14 amino acids.

V is TRBV19 and J is TRBJ1-5; no clear D gene. With 1 base removed from V and 3 bases from J, the gap between germline ends came to 16 bases. CDR3 length: 17 residues. Germline CDR1 and CDR2: LNHDA and SQIVND (reference sequence). The CDR3 DNA follows: TGTGCCAGTAGTATAGTCTCACCCAGGCAGTACAATCAGCCCCAGCATTTT. Its protein product is CASSIVSPRQYNQPQHF.

The DNA for the CDR3 is TGTGCCAGCAGCGCTAGGCTGGGACAGGGATTGAACGAGCAGTACTTC. Translating it yields CASSARLGQGLNEQYF. This sequence joins TRBV9 and TRBJ2-7, with 9 bases that match TRBD1. Germline CDR1 and CDR2: SGDLS and YYNGEE. CDR3 size: 16 residues. Trimming took 3 bases from V and 5 from J; bases not matched to a gene: 12.

The chain couples TRBV5-1 to TRBJ2-2; D remains ambiguous. This CDR3 is 17 amino acids long. Trimming took 0 bases from V and 0 from J, leaving 12 bases between them. The germline CDR1 and CDR2 sequences are SGHRS and YFSETQ. The CDR3 loop reads CASSLGDIRTNTGELFF. In DNA form, the CDR3 reads TGCGCCAGCAGCTTGGGAGACATTAGAACGAACACCGGGGAGCTGTTTTTT. The variable domain in full, completed from reference TRBV5-1 and TRBJ2-2, reads KAGVTQTPRYLIKTRGQQVTLSCSPISGHRSVSWYQQTPGQGLQFLFEYFSETQRNKGNFPGRFSGRQFSNSRSEMNVSTLELGDSALYLCASSLGDIRTNTGELFFGEGSRLTVL.

CDR3 region: CASSSGANEKLFF. The CDR3 DNA follows: TGTGCCAGTAGTTCCGGGGCTAATGAAAAACTGTTTTTT. This chain uses TRBV19 with TRBJ1-4; D uncertain. This CDR3 region has 13 residues. V lost 5 bases to trimming and J lost 3 bases, with 7 bases between them. CDR1 and CDR2 (germline): LNHDA, SQIVND (reference sequence).

The rearrangement uses TRBV7-3 and TRBJ1-5; 7 bases are shared with TRBD1. CDR3 length: 15 amino acids. Germline loops: CDR1 SGHTA, CDR2 FQGTGA. The V segment lost 3 bases and the J segment 3 bases; nucleotides outside the gene matches: 5. CDR3 amino acids: CASSFGTDSNQPQHF. The CDR3 DNA is TGTGCCAGCAGCTTTGGGACAGACTCCAATCAGCCCCAGCATTTT.